The T cell receptor beta chain under discussion was sequenced for a study of metastatic and nonmetastatic thyroid tumors. As for the study in general: Repertoires were compared across blood and tumor or nodule tissue from malignant and benign thyroid patients. Overall study results and limits: Malignant tumors reportedly showed significantly higher TCR beta diversity than benign nodules in both blood and tumor.

Thyroid surgery was performed in patients who had received no treatment beforehand. Note on this clone: Its target is not known.

Germline V gene data show CDR1 as SGHRS and CDR2 as YFSETQ. The CDR3 consists of 14 residues. After removal of 4 bases from V and 14 bases from J, the junction contained 12 bases not matched to a gene. In the original workflow: Clinicopathological groups of papillary thyroid cancer showed CDR3 differences that were used to build a distant-metastasis classifier. TCRdb re-clonotyped the PCR reads via MiXCR. TCRdb assigned the V and J calls; the authors' analysis was not used. This table has tens of thousands of clones, roughly 23% appearing once. This sequence joins TRBV5-1 and TRBJ1-6; TRBD1 agrees at 7 bases. This receptor was taken from a male donor with papillary thyroid cancer or a benign thyroid nodule (not recorded which). Some clones in this sample may be carry-over from other donors' samples. Sequenced input: blood. The CDR3 bases are TGCGCCAGCAGCCCTGTTGGGACAGTTGCAACCCTCCACTTT. Amino acids: CASSPVGTVATLHF.